This T cell receptor beta chain came from a study of T cell changes during pregnancy in multiple sclerosis. Assay used: immunoSEQ multiplex PCR; TCRdb lists only in-frame clones, some missing. The sample shows 70,000 to 85,000 clones, around 92% of them seen only once. This CDR3 has 18 residues. Trimming took 5 bases from V and 2 from J; bases not matched to a gene: 17. Germline CDR1 reads MNHEY; CDR2 reads SMNVEV (reference sequence). V and J are TRBV27 and TRBJ2-7; TRBD2 aligns across 8 bases. This sequence was found in a female donor with multiple sclerosis, enrolled in a pregnancy study. The material sequenced was peripheral blood, taken before pregnancy. The CDR3, as DNA: TGTGCCAGCAGTCTTCTCCGTTCCGGGACTAGTTCTCCCTACGAGCAGTACTTC. Its translation: CASSLLRSGTSSPYEQYF.